This is a list of T cell receptor beta chains from one sample in a study of T-cell reconstitution after alpha-beta-depleted transplantation in children. TCRdb recomputed calls from the PCR reads with MiXCR, one row per CDR3 protein. The data show approximately 85,000 distinct CDR3 sequences, 13% to 15% seen once. The specimen comprised PBMCs, mostly from graft donor cells, sampled 180 days after TCRalphabeta/CD19-depleted stem cell transplant. The receptors were sampled from a male patient aged 2-15 years who had a stem cell transplant for acute lymphoblastic leukemia, so the T cells may come from the graft donor. CDR3s include the opening cysteine and the closing phenylalanine or tryptophan. A D gene is named only where the DNA matches it firmly. Expanded clones are given a class, and other clones once, few, many or no size at all.

TRBD1 | TRBJ1-2 | TRBV10-3 | - | CAISGTGGYGYTF | TGTGCCATCAGCGGGACAGGCGGCTATGGCTACACCTTC
TRBD1 | TRBJ2-7 | TRBV10-3 | many | CAISEERQGIGGYF | TGTGCCATCAGTGAGGAGAGACAGGGGATTGGGGGATACTTC
- | TRBJ2-6 | TRBV7-2 | - | CASSLKMRGFGANVLTF | TGTGCCAGCAGCTTAAAGATGAGGGGCTTTGGGGCCAACGTCCTGACTTTC
TRBD1 | TRBJ1-2 | TRBV7-6 | many | CASSQLTGTGGEYTF | TGTGCCAGCAGCCAGTTAACCGGGACAGGTGGGGAGTACACCTTC
- | TRBJ1-4 | TRBV7-8 | - | CASSLQGWAEKLFF | TGTGCCAGCAGCTTACAGGGCTGGGCTGAAAAACTGTTTTTT
TRBD1 | TRBJ2-5 | TRBV5-1 | - | CASSLDRDFETQYF | TGCGCCAGCAGCTTAGACAGGGATTTCGAGACCCAGTACTTC
- | TRBJ2-1 | TRBV28 | - | CASSPTTMNEQFF | TGTGCCAGCAGCCCTACGACAATGAATGAGCAGTTCTTC
- | TRBJ2-2 | TRBV29-1 | - | CSVQVPNTGELFF | TGCAGCGTTCAGGTACCGAACACCGGGGAGCTGTTTTTT
TRBD2 | TRBJ2-3 | TRBV6-2/TRBV6-3 | - | CASSWRVAGVRTDTQYF | TGTGCCAGCAGTTGGCGGGTAGCGGGAGTGAGGACAGATACGCAGTATTTT
- | TRBJ2-2 | TRBV27 | - | CASSHDWTSNTGELFF | TGTGCCAGCAGTCACGACTGGACTTCGAACACCGGGGAGCTGTTTTTT
TRBD2 | TRBJ2-7 | TRBV15 | - | CATSRLTSDYEQYF | TGTGCCACCAGCAGGTTGACTAGCGACTACGAGCAGTACTTC
- | TRBJ2-2 | TRBV6-5 | few | CASSYRQWAGELFF | TGTGCCAGCAGTTACCGGCAATGGGCCGGGGAGCTGTTTTTT
- | TRBJ2-7 | TRBV28 | few | CASSFPGTLYEQYF | TGTGCCAGCAGTTTCCCCGGGACGCTCTACGAGCAGTACTTC
- | TRBJ1-5 | TRBV18 | few | CASSPFINQPQHF | TGTGCCAGCTCACCATTCATCAATCAGCCCCAGCATTTT
- | TRBJ2-6 | TRBV12-3/TRBV12-4 | - | CASSFTGAGANVLTF | TGTGCCAGCAGTTTCACCGGGGCTGGGGCCAACGTCCTGACTTTC
- | TRBJ1-5 | TRBV9 | many | CASSVAGASPQHF | TGTGCCAGCAGCGTGGCCGGAGCCAGCCCCCAGCATTTT
TRBD2 | TRBJ2-7 | TRBV6-2/TRBV6-3 | - | CASIAGGLVSYEQYF | TGTGCCAGCATCGCCGGCGGACTAGTGAGCTACGAGCAGTACTTC
- | TRBJ1-5 | TRBV20-1 | many | CSARAGQPQHF | TGCAGTGCCAGAGCGGGTCAGCCCCAGCATTTT
- | TRBJ2-7 | TRBV29-1 | few | CSVANPAAGDEQYF | TGCAGCGTTGCCAACCCAGCAGCAGGGGACGAGCAGTACTTC
TRBD1 | TRBJ2-2 | TRBV6-1 | many | CASRAGTGTIQYAGELFF | TGTGCCAGCAGAGCCGGGACAGGGACTATACAGTATGCCGGGGAGCTGTTTTTT
- | TRBJ1-5 | TRBV9 | few | CASSVGVGVPQPQHF | TGTGCCAGCAGCGTAGGTGTAGGGGTTCCTCAGCCCCAGCATTTT
TRBD1 | TRBJ1-2 | TRBV27 | few | CASSFSDRANYGYTF | TGTGCCAGCAGTTTCTCCGACAGGGCTAACTATGGCTACACCTTC
- | TRBJ2-3 | TRBV9 | - | CASSVRLGFADTRYF | TGTGCCAGCAGCGTCCGACTAGGTTTTGCAGATACGCGGTATTTT
- | TRBJ2-2 | TRBV7-2 | - | CASSPPGVIGELFF | TGTGCCAGCAGCCCCCCGGGGGTCATCGGGGAGCTGTTTTTT
- | TRBJ2-5 | TRBV28 | - | CASSYVRGKTQYF | TGTGCCAGCAGTTACGTCAGAGGGAAGACCCAGTACTTC
TRBD1 | TRBJ1-2 | TRBV20-1 | many | CSATGGASGYTF | TGCAGTGCTACAGGGGGGGCGAGTGGCTACACCTTC
- | TRBJ1-3 | TRBV11-2 | few | CASSLRRRAGNTIYF | TGTGCCAGCAGCTTACGGCGCAGGGCTGGAAACACCATATATTTT
- | TRBJ1-1 | TRBV25-1 | - | CATPLKTEAFF | TGTGCCACTCCTCTTAAAACTGAAGCTTTCTTT